This T cell receptor (beta chain) originates from a study of blood T cells in healthy people across ages. The germline gives CDR1 MNHNS, CDR2 SASEGT. CDR3 size: 16 residues. V lost 8 bases, J lost 4 bases, and 21 bases lay in between. The authors ran a second PCR of 7 to 11 cycles using a sample-barcoded 5' primer and a J-beta primer mix. Each of the cDNA molecules was tagged by a template-switch adaptor with 12 random nucleotides. TCRdb re-derived calls from the 5' RACE reads in MiXCR, one entry per CDR3 protein. The sample consists of about 1,500,000 distinct CDR3 sequences, roughly 40% of them appearing once. Every donor contributed roughly 10 milliliters of peripheral blood by blood draw.

Material for sequencing was blood. The receptor was isolated from a woman aged 18-29 years in good health. The V gene is TRBV6-1, the J gene TRBJ1-5; unclear D gene. In nucleotides, the CDR3 is TGTGCCAGCGGGCGAGAGAGGAGTGGGGTTAATCAGCCCCAGCATTTT. As protein: CASGRERSGVNQPQHF.